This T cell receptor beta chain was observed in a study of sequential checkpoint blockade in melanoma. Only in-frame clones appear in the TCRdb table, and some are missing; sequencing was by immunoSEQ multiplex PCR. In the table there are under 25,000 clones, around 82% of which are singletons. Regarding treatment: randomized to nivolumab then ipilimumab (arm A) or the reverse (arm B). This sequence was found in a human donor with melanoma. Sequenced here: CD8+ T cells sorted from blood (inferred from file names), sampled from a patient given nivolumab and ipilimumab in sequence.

DNA of the CDR3: TGTGCCTCTCAGACAGGGTGGAAGCCCCAGCATTTT. This sequence encodes CASQTGWKPQHF. This chain connects TRBV6-1 to TRBJ1-5, with 7 positions matching TRBD1. With V trimmed by 11 bases and J by 8 bases, 9 bases remained unmatched. CDR3 size: 12 residues. Germline V gene lookup returns CDR1 MNHNS and CDR2 SASEGT.